This is a list of T cell receptor beta chains from one sample in a study of cytomegalovirus exposure and HLA in healthy donors. Assay used: immunoSEQ multiplex PCR; TCRdb lists only in-frame clones, some missing. The sample lists about 99,000 clones, around three quarters seen once, with 5% to 6.5% in the top ten. Material: PBMCs. Receptors originate from a woman aged 18-29 years in good health and CMV-seropositive. Both conserved end residues are part of each CDR3. The D gene is left open where the match is weak. Size tells how often a clone was seen (once, few, many) or the class of an expanded clone, and some rows leave it out.

TRBV4-1	TRBJ1-1	14	NA	NA	CASSQGQGGTEAFF	TGCGCCAGCAGCCAAGGGCAGGGAGGGACTGAAGCTTTCTTT
TRBV28	TRBJ2-3	14	few	NA	CASSAPLDTDTQYF	TGTGCCAGCAGCGCTCCTCTAGATACAGATACGCAGTATTTT
TRBV18	TRBJ1-3	16	NA	NA	CASSPPAGVSGNTIYF	TGTGCCAGCTCACCACCGGCCGGAGTCTCTGGAAACACCATATATTTT
TRBV2	TRBJ2-6	13	few	NA	CASSSQGANVLTF	TGTGCCAGCAGTAGTCAGGGGGCCAACGTCCTGACTTTC
TRBV27	TRBJ2-2	13	NA	NA	CASSLSSTGELFF	TGTGCCAGCAGTTTATCGAGTACCGGGGAGCTGTTTTTT
TRBV5-1	TRBJ2-7	16	few	TRBD2	CASSLGTGRELHEQYF	TGCGCCAGCAGCTTGGGGACGGGGCGGGAGTTACACGAGCAGTACTTC
TRBV11-2	TRBJ1-1	14	NA	NA	CASSDIRGNTEAFF	TGTGCCAGCAGCGATATACGGGGAAACACTGAAGCTTTCTTT
TRBV11-2	TRBJ2-7	18	NA	TRBD2	CASSSMTSGRRSSYEQYF	TGTGCCAGCAGCTCGATGACTAGCGGGAGGAGGAGCTCCTACGAGCAGTACTTC
TRBV27	TRBJ1-5	16	NA	TRBD1	CASSANTGVINQPQHF	TGTGCCAGCAGTGCAAATACAGGGGTTATCAATCAGCCCCAGCATTTT
TRBV10-3	TRBJ2-1	16	NA	TRBD2	CAISESGGGRVHEQFF	TGTGCCATCAGTGAGTCGGGTGGCGGGAGGGTCCATGAGCAGTTCTTC
TRBV29-1	TRBJ2-1	14	once	NA	CSVVPGSSYNEQFF	TGCAGCGTTGTCCCCGGGAGTAGTTACAATGAGCAGTTCTTC
TRBV6-1	TRBJ1-2	14	NA	NA	CASRKPGVGGGYTF	TGTGCCAGCAGAAAACCGGGGGTAGGTGGTGGCTACACCTTC
TRBV5-1	TRBJ2-7	16	NA	TRBD1	CASSLGTGGSPYEQYF	TGCGCCAGCAGCTTGGGGACAGGGGGTTCCCCCTACGAGCAGTACTTC
TRBV27	TRBJ1-2	15	NA	TRBD1	CASSSATGVGYGYTF	TGTGCCAGCAGTTCCGCGACAGGGGTGGGCTATGGCTACACCTTC
TRBV15	TRBJ2-7	13	NA	NA	CATSRNWGDEQYF	TGTGCCACCAGCAGAAACTGGGGGGACGAGCAGTACTTC
TRBV5-1	TRBJ2-7	12	NA	NA	CASSRWEDEQYF	TGCGCCAGCAGCCGCTGGGAGGACGAGCAGTACTTC
TRBV28	TRBJ1-6	15	few	NA	CASSSDSSYNSPLHF	TGTGCCAGCAGTTCCGACAGCTCCTATAATTCACCCCTCCACTTT
TRBV5-6	TRBJ1-4	14	NA	TRBD1	CASSLGTGVEKLFF	TGTGCCAGCAGCCTCGGGACAGGGGTGGAAAAACTGTTTTTT
TRBV28	TRBJ1-5	15	NA	NA	CASSFGGSSNQPQHF	TGTGCCAGCAGTTTTGGAGGGTCTAGCAATCAGCCCCAGCATTTT
TRBV4-1	TRBJ1-1	13	NA	NA	CASSRAGNPEAFF	TGCGCCAGCAGCCGCGCAGGGAACCCTGAAGCTTTCTTT
TRBV5-8	TRBJ1-1	13	NA	NA	CASSLESNTEAFF	TGTGCCAGCAGCTTGGAATCTAACACTGAAGCTTTCTTT
TRBV5-1	TRBJ1-3	13	NA	NA	CASRAHSGNTIYF	TGCGCCAGCAGGGCCCATTCTGGAAACACCATATATTTT
TRBV4-1	TRBJ1-2	16	few	NA	CASSQVGGAGPYGYTF	TGCGCCAGCAGCCAAGTGGGGGGGGCAGGCCCCTATGGCTACACCTTC
TRBV5-4	TRBJ2-1	16	few	TRBD2	CASSLATSGTYNEQFF	TGTGCCAGCAGCTTGGCGACTAGCGGAACCTACAATGAGCAGTTCTTC